The entry that follows covers one T cell receptor beta chain sequence. The authors' processing: Quantification of nucleated cells was approximated via reference gene primer amplification. TCRdb's copy holds only in-frame clones and misses some; the assay was immunoSEQ multiplex PCR. The V and J calls and clone size come from that table; D and trimming were worked out from the DNA. The sample yields some 70,000 clones, 75% to 90% seen once. The data stem from a study of blood T cell repertoires in COVID-19. The overall study: Samples taken during acute and convalescent COVID-19 were collected in the United States, Italy and Spain.

Deletions cut 5 bases from V and 3 bases from J, with 14 bases between. Germline CDR1 and CDR2: KGHSH and LQKENI. This CDR3 contains 16 residues. The clonotype originates from a middle-aged man with acute or convalescent COVID-19. The sample was peripheral blood. The rearrangement links TRBV18 to TRBJ1-6; unclear D gene. CDR3 residues: CASSTMAGNYNSPLHF. DNA for the CDR3: TGTGCCAGCTCAACCATGGCGGGGAACTATAATTCACCCCTCCACTTT.